Listed here is a single T cell receptor beta chain. This sample is drawn from a study of cytomegalovirus exposure and HLA in healthy donors. PCR primers comprised 60 Vbeta and 13 Jbeta primers. TCRdb's copy holds only in-frame clones and misses some; the assay was immunoSEQ multiplex PCR. Among approximately 190,000 clones listed, around 87% were seen once. The CDR3 covers 20 residues. With 11 bases clipped from V and 1 base from J, the junction kept 20 bases outside the gene matches. The chain recombines TRBV23-1 with TRBJ2-6; 10 bases are shared with TRBD1. TRBV23-1 is annotated as an ORF whose role is uncertain. The specimen sequenced was PBMCs. The receptor's source is a boy aged 2-9 years in good health and CMV-seronegative. The CDR3 protein is CARVGAGQGQESSGANVLTF. In DNA form, the CDR3 reads TGCGCCCGAGTGGGGGCGGGACAGGGGCAAGAAAGTTCTGGGGCCAACGTCCTGACTTTC.